The subject of this entry is one T cell receptor beta chain. No antigen is known for it. The CDR3 has 16 residues. Trimming cost V 0 bases and J 5 bases, with 16 bases left between them. Germline CDR1 is MNHEY and CDR2 is SVGAGI. The record originates from a study of monozygotic twins with cystic fibrosis. As for the study in general: Library input was about 3 micrograms of fragmented DNA, with about 15 PCR cycles. Study-wide points: J usage was most co-twin-similar in 8 of 16 pairs, V in 13. Age, concordance and disease severity did not associate with shared CDR3 numbers. Clonality was generally low (median approximately 0.0088), higher in the most severe patients.

Method: immunoSEQ multiplex PCR; TCRdb's copy keeps in-frame clones and lacks some. There are more than 30,000 clones in the sample; 95% to 98% occur only once, and around 0.15% lies in the top ten. Sample: blood. The V gene is TRBV6-5, the J gene TRBJ2-5; D unclear. The TCR was taken from a girl aged 2 to 10 with cystic fibrosis. Here the CDR3 DNA reads TGTGCCAGCAGTTACTCTGGCCAGCCAGGAGCTGAGACCCAGTACTTC. It is translated as CASSYSGQPGAETQYF.